This TCR beta chain derives from a study of cytomegalovirus exposure and HLA in healthy donors. PCR amplification relied on 60 Vbeta primers (plus 13 Jbeta primers). Profiled with immunoSEQ multiplex PCR; TCRdb holds only in-frame clones, not every one. The repertoire holds roughly 200,000 clones, about 86% seen once, with roughly 0.32% in the top ten. CDR1 is GTSNPN, CDR2 SVGIG, per germline (reference sequence). CDR3 size: 18 residues. Trimming shortened V by 2 bases and J by 1 base, and 20 bases separated the two germline ends. This receptor was identified in a woman in her twenties or thirties in good health and CMV-seronegative. The sequencing input was PBMCs. V usage is TRBV30 and J usage is TRBJ2-2; the D gene is possibly TRBD1 (6 bases). CDR3 DNA: TGTGCCTGGAGTACGAGCAGGGGCCTAAATCGGAACACCGGGGAGCTGTTTTTT. This codes for CAWSTSRGLNRNTGELFF.